The subject of this entry is one T cell receptor (beta chain). V was cut by 3 bases and J by 0 bases, with 10 bases left in between. Germline V gene lookup returns CDR1 MNHEY and CDR2 SMNVEV (reference sequence). The CDR3 extends over 15 amino acids. This record comes from a study of blood T cell repertoires in COVID-19. Per the original methods: Reference gene primer amplification yielded estimated nucleated cell counts. The table came from immunoSEQ multiplex PCR; TCRdb's copy has only in-frame clones and leaves some out. The V and J calls and clone size are taken from that table; D and trimming were inferred from the DNA. Of over 150,000 clones in the sample, about 80% were seen once.

The receptor's source is a woman aged 55-75 years with COVID-19, enrolled during active disease. Sequencing was carried out using peripheral blood. The chain links TRBV27 to TRBJ2-3; D not certain. The CDR3 region is CASSFQRTSTDTQYF. The DNA for the CDR3 is TGTGCCAGCAGTTTCCAGCGAACTAGCACAGATACGCAGTATTTT.